Listed here is a single TCR beta chain. The sample is drawn from a study of blood T cell repertoires in COVID-19. Study summary: T cells, B-cell-depleted T cells, or PBMCs supplied cDNA or gDNA.

Germline V gene lookup returns CDR1 MNHEY and CDR2 SMNVEV (reference sequence). J lost 6 bases, V lost 7 bases, and 8 bases had no gene match. This CDR3 spans 13 amino acids. Residents of 24 US areas, aged roughly 18 to 95 years, made up the participants. Cohorts were assigned according to the clinical history that participants reported. Participants in the exposed group had met a COVID-19 case in the 2 weeks before joining the study. Generated by immunoSEQ multiplex PCR, the TCRdb table keeps only in-frame clones and is missing some. The data contain about 320,000 clones, 85% of them singletons. This sequence originates from a woman between 25 and 40 years old who had been exposed to COVID-19. The rearrangement links TRBV27 to TRBJ2-7, with 8 bases aligning to TRBD2. The sequenced sample was PBMCs or T cells enriched from blood (not recorded which). CDR3 DNA sequence: TGTGCCAGCATCACGCTCGGGGGGGCCGAGCAGTACTTC. It codes for CASITLGGAEQYF.